There are a few counts of the clone carrying this TCR beta chain. Its specificity is not known. This entry comes from a study of identical twins. General observations from the study: Within monozygotic twins, out-of-frame TCR alpha sharing was underestimated by the models.

Template switching added a universal primer binding site, and final cDNA carried unique molecular identifiers. TCRdb re-analysed the 5' RACE reads in MiXCR, keeping a single row per CDR3 protein. In the table there are hundreds of thousands of distinct CDR3 sequences, roughly 20% of which are singletons. These records were also assigned to another study, of T cells expressing NK-cell markers. That work adds: Sorted T-cell subsets CD3+CD56+NKG2C+, CD3+CD56+NKG2C- and CD3+CD56-NKG2C+ were TCR beta-sequenced. These clonotypes additionally ranked first within the CD3+CD56-NKG2C+ fraction of a few donors.

Source material: PBMCs. This receptor was obtained from a woman younger than 30 in good health.

This CDR3 is CASSGGLVTTGELFF. In DNA, the CDR3 is TGTGCCAGCAGCGGCGGTTTAGTTACGACCGGGGAGCTGTTTTTT. The J gene is TRBJ2-2, the V gene TRBV7-9, with D unresolved. Between the trimmed V and J ends, which lost 5 bases and 5 bases, there was a span of 15 bases. Germline CDR1 reads SEHNR; CDR2 reads FQNEAQ (reference sequence). CDR3 length: 15 residues.